This TCR beta chain appears in the sequencing data of a study of regulatory T cells in long-lasting Graves disease. Germline V gives CDR1 DFQATT, CDR2 SNEGSKA (reference sequence). V was clipped by 5 bases and J by 6 bases, with 6 bases between them. The CDR3 runs to 10 residues. The time point: newly diagnosed GD, antithyroid drugs for less than 3 months. Extracted RNA from PBMCs served as the source of the TCR library. Building the TCR beta libraries relied on iRepertoire HTBI primers, and CDR3 regions underwent Arm-PCR. TCRdb used MiXCR to reprocess the multiplex PCR reads, holding one entry per CDR3 protein. The repertoire has about 540,000 distinct CDR3 sequences, 13% of them found once; the top ten carry roughly a tenth. These data also formed part of another study, on T cells in Graves' hyperthyroidism and ophthalmopathy.

The sequence was collected from a man aged 25 to 40 with Graves disease. V usage is TRBV20-1 and J usage is TRBJ2-3, with D unclear. The material was peripheral blood mononuclear cells (PBMCs), obtained at new diagnosis, from a patient treated with antithyroid drugs. DNA for the CDR3: TGCAGTGCTCCTAGGGATACGCAGTATTTT. Its protein is CSAPRDTQYF.